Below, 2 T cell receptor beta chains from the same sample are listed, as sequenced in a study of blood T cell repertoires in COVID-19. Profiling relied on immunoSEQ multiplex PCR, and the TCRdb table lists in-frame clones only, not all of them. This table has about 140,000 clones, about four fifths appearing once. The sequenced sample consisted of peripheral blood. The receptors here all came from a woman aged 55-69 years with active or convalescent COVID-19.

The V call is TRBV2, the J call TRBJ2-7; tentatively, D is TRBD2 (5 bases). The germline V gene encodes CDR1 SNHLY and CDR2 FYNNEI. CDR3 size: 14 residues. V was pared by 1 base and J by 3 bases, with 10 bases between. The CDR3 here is CASSEGSEVYEQYF. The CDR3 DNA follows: TGTGCCAGCAGTGAAGGATCGGAGGTCTACGAGCAGTACTTC.

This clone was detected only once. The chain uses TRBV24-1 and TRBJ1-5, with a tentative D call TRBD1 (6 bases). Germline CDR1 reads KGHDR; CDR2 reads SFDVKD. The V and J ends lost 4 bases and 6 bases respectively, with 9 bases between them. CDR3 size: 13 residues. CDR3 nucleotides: TGTGCCACCAGTGACAACAGGGTTCAGCCCCAGCATTTT. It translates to CATSDNRVQPQHF.